This T cell receptor (beta chain) was recorded in a study of blood T cell repertoires in COVID-19. Whole-study context: Acute-phase and convalescent COVID-19 samples originated in the United States, Italy and Spain. PBMCs, B-cell-depleted T cells, or T cells provided the cDNA or gDNA that made up the material.

Study processing details: Scientists estimated how many nucleated cells there were by amplifying reference gene primers. Sequencing used immunoSEQ multiplex PCR; TCRdb keeps in-frame clones, though not all of them. Clone size and the V and J calls come from that table; the DNA yielded D and trimming. This sample has 240,000 or so clones, with around 90% found just once. The CDR3 consists of 14 residues. Trimming took off 0 bases at V and 3 bases at J, with 9 bases between the two ends. Germline V lookup: CDR1 KGHSH, CDR2 LQKENI. The chain has TRBV18 and TRBJ2-7; D possibly corresponds to TRBD1 (6 bases). The material sequenced was peripheral blood. The sequence was collected from a woman aged 65 to 85 with active or convalescent COVID-19. CDR3 protein: CASSPPRGHYEQYF. CDR3 sequence (DNA): TGTGCCAGCTCACCACCGAGGGGACACTACGAGCAGTACTTC.